Included here is one T cell receptor beta chain sequence, with context. The data were taken from a study of glioma-infiltrating T cells after dendritic cell vaccination. V shed 2 bases and J shed 4 bases, with 21 bases lying between them. CDR3 length: 17 residues. Looked up from germline, CDR1 is MNHNS and CDR2 is SASEGT. The protocol was immunoSEQ multiplex PCR, while the TCRdb copy is restricted to in-frame clones and leaves out a portion. The sample holds some 70,000 clones, 81% seen once. This receptor was identified in a human donor with glioblastoma. This specimen was blood, taken before dendritic cell vaccination. The chain couples TRBV6-1 to TRBJ2-7; D not resolved. CDR3 amino acids: CASSEYGNDQALYEQYF. Written as DNA, the CDR3 is TGTGCCAGCAGTGAATACGGAAACGATCAGGCCCTTTACGAGCAGTACTTC.